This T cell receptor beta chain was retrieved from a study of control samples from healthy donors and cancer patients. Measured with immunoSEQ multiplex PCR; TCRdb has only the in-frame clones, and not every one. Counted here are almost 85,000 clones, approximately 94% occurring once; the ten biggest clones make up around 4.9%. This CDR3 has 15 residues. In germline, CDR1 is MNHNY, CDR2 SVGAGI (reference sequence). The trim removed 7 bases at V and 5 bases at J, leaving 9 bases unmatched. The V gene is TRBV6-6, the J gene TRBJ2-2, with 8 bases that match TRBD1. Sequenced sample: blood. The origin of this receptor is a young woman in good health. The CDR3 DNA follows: TGTGCCAGCAACATCGACAGGGGACAAACCGGGGAGCTGTTTTTT. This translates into CASNIDRGQTGELFF.